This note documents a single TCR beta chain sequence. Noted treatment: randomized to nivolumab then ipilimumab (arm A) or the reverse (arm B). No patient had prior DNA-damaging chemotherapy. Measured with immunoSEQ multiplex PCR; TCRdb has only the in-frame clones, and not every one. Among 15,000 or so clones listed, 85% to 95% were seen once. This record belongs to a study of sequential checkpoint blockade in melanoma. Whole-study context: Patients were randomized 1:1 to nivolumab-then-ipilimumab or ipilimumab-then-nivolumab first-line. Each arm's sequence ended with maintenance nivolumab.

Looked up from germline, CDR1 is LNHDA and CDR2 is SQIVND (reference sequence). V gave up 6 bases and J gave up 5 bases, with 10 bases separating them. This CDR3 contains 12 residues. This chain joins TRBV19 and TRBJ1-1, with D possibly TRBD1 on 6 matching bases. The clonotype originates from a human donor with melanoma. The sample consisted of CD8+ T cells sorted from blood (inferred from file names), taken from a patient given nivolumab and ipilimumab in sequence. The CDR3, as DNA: TGTGCCAGTAGCGGACAGCCGACTGAAGCTTTCTTT. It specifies CASSGQPTEAFF. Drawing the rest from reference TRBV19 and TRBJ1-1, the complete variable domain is DGGITQSPKYLFRKEGQNVTLSCEQNLNHDAMYWYRQDPGQGLRLIYYSQIVNDFQKGDIAEGYSVSREKKESFPLTVTSAQKNPTAFYLCASSGQPTEAFFGQGTRLTVV.